This TCR beta chain appears in the sequencing data of a study of human T cells and chemical hapten exposure. Broader study findings: While controls formed fewer of them, expanded TCRs formed significantly more large CDR3 similarity clusters. Having alopecia, the donors may differ immunologically from healthy people.

Time point indicated: patch test 1, 2 weeks after DPC sensitization. Treatment: therapeutic diphenylcyclopropenone sensitization with weekly scalp DPC. Every patch test was put on after a blood sample was taken. TCRdb re-derived calls from the RACE reads in MiXCR, one entry per CDR3 protein. The sample carries 60,000 to 80,000 distinct CDR3 sequences, around 30% recorded once. V was trimmed by 3 bases and J by 0 bases, leaving 5 bases between them. Germline V lookup: CDR1 SGHTA, CDR2 FQGNSA. The CDR3 covers 14 residues. This clonotype was seen more than once but under ten times. The antigen is not known.

This TCR was recovered from a man in his forties with alopecia areata. Some clones in this sample may be carry-over from other donors' samples. The chain has TRBV7-2 and TRBJ2-2, with D unclear. The material sequenced was whole blood, taken in connection with sensitization to the hapten diphenylcyclopropenone (DPC). CDR3 region: CASSFGANTGELFF. The CDR3 bases are TGTGCCAGCAGCTTCGGTGCGAACACCGGGGAGCTGTTTTTT.